These 14 T cell receptor beta chains share one sample of origin, sequenced in a study of shared clonotypes between healthy human individuals. TCRdb's copy holds only in-frame clones and misses some; the assay was immunoSEQ multiplex PCR. The sample consists of about 560,000 clones, around 80% of them appearing once. Input material: PBMCs. The receptors were gathered from a woman between 40 and 55 years old in good health. Some clones in this sample may be carry-over from other donors' samples.

To note about this clone: One junction end does not reproduce the germline sequence, and a read error may be involved. The genes are TRBV30 and TRBJ2-7; D may be TRBD2 (5 bases). This CDR3 contains 14 residues. CDR1 is GTSNPN and CDR2 is SVGIG in the germline V gene (reference sequence). The CDR3, as DNA: TGTGCCTGGAGTGTACCGGCTAGCTCCCACGAGCAGTACTTC. Encoded protein: CAWSVPASSHEQYF.

This chain joins TRBV9 and TRBJ1-2; maybe TRBD1 (5 bases). The CDR3 has 16 amino acids. V dropped 3 bases and J dropped 1 base, with 16 bases sitting between them. CDR1 is SGDLS, CDR2 YYNGEE, per germline. The CDR3 sequence: CASSAPSRVNNYGYTF. The CDR3 DNA reads as TGTGCCAGCAGCGCACCCAGCAGGGTCAATAACTATGGCTACACCTTC.

The J gene is TRBJ2-2, the V gene TRBV6-1, with D unresolved. From germline, CDR1 is MNHNS and CDR2 SASEGT. The CDR3 spans 14 residues. With 6 bases removed from V and 7 bases from J, the gap between germline ends came to 15 bases. The DNA for the CDR3 is TGTGCCAGCAGCATGCAGACCCTTGGCGGGGAGCTGTTTTTT. The encoded protein is CASSMQTLGGELFF.

This sequence joins TRBV11-2 and TRBJ2-1, with D maybe TRBD2 (6 bases). The germline V gene has CDR1 SGHAT and CDR2 FQNNGV. V lost 2 bases and J lost 1, with 9 bases in between. There are 15 residues in the CDR3. The CDR3 sequence: CASSLYGSSYNEQFF. Here the CDR3 DNA reads TGTGCCAGCAGCTTATACGGGAGTTCCTACAATGAGCAGTTCTTC.

V and J are TRBV7-2 and TRBJ2-5; D possibly corresponds to TRBD2 (6 bases). Germline CDR1 SGHTA, CDR2 FQGNSA. The CDR3 sequence is 15 residues long. With 2 bases removed from V and 1 base from J, the gap between germline ends came to 11 bases. The CDR3 DNA reads as TGTGCCAGCAGCTTAAGTTCGGGGGTCCAAGAGACCCAGTACTTC. It codes for CASSLSSGVQETQYF.

The V gene is TRBV6-5, the J gene TRBJ2-5; 7 bases match TRBD2. There are 15 residues in the CDR3. The J segment lost 5 bases and the V segment lost 0 bases, leaving 6 bases of the junction unmatched. The germline V gene has CDR1 MNHEY and CDR2 SVGAGI. CDR3 in amino acids: CASSYSAGVGETQYF. The CDR3 bases are TGTGCCAGCAGTTACTCGGCGGGAGTGGGGGAGACCCAGTACTTC.

This clone was seen a few times. The V call is TRBV18, the J call TRBJ1-2, with 7 bases aligning to TRBD1. The V gene end was trimmed by 5 bases and the J gene end by 6 bases; junction bases not matched to a gene: 3. CDR1 is KGHSH, CDR2 LQKENI, per germline. The CDR3 is made up of 12 amino acids. CDR3 sequence (DNA): TGTGCCAGCTCAACTACAGGGGATGGCTACACCTTC. Its protein is CASSTTGDGYTF.

J is TRBJ2-1 and V is TRBV10-3, with a tentative D call TRBD2 (6 bases). Per germline, CDR1 ENHRY and CDR2 SYGVKD. Trimming stripped 0 bases from V and 9 bases from J, with 12 bases between. The CDR3 has 14 residues. CDR3 loop: CAISESTRGGEQFF. The CDR3 DNA is TGTGCCATCAGTGAGTCGACTCGGGGAGGTGAGCAGTTCTTC.

This clone was counted a single time. CDR3 region: CASRASGANEQFF. The CDR3 region has the DNA TGTGCCAGTAGGGCTAGCGGGGCCAATGAGCAGTTCTTC. The V and J genes are TRBV19 and TRBJ2-1, with TRBD2 matching over 9 bases. V was clipped by 6 bases and J by 6 bases; unmatched bases: 3. The CDR3 is 13 amino acids. Germline V gene data show CDR1 as LNHDA and CDR2 as SQIVND (reference sequence).

This clone was counted once. The chain is built from TRBV6-1 and TRBJ1-5, with D maybe TRBD1 (5 bases). The length of the CDR3 is 14 residues. Germline V gene sequence: CDR1 MNHNS, CDR2 SASEGT. V was clipped by 7 bases and J by 4 bases, with 14 bases between them. The CDR3 spells CASTLTKGNQPQHF. The CDR3 coding sequence is TGTGCCAGCACTTTGACTAAGGGGAATCAGCCCCAGCATTTT.

The rearrangement joins TRBV11-2 to TRBJ2-7, with 9 positions matching TRBD2. The V gene end was trimmed by 5 bases and the J gene end by 4 bases; junction bases not matched to a gene: 6. Germline V gene data show CDR1 as SGHAT and CDR2 as FQNNGV. This CDR3 has 14 amino acids. CDR3 in DNA: TGTGCCAGCAGCACCCCCACTAGCGGGTACGAGCAGTACTTC. This gives the protein CASSTPTSGYEQYF.

This rearrangement joins TRBV6-1 to TRBJ1-1; D is unclear. The CDR3 has 17 amino acids. Trimming took 2 bases from V and 0 from J, leaving 16 bases between them. Germline assignment: CDR1 MNHNS and CDR2 SASEGT. The CDR3 region has the DNA TGTGCCAGCAGTGAATATGGATACCATGCCATGAACACTGAAGCTTTCTTT. Translation gives CASSEYGYHAMNTEAFF.

The chain combines TRBV2 with TRBJ2-5; D perhaps matches TRBD2 (5 bases). The germline V gene has CDR1 SNHLY and CDR2 FYNNEI. Trimming cost V 6 bases and J 2 bases, with 19 bases left between them. The CDR3 contains 16 residues. This CDR3 is CASRRAPRRKQETQYF. The CDR3 DNA is TGTGCCAGCAGGAGAGCTCCCCGGAGGAAACAAGAGACCCAGTACTTC.

The V gene is TRBV5-1, the J gene TRBJ2-1, with TRBD2 matching 15 bases. The J segment lost 6 bases and the V segment lost 3 bases, leaving 10 bases of the junction unmatched. Germline V gene sequence: CDR1 SGHRS, CDR2 YFSETQ. The CDR3 contains 18 residues. CDR3 in amino acids: CASSSRTSGRAGPNEQFF. The CDR3 DNA reads as TGCGCCAGCAGCTCTCGGACTAGCGGGAGGGCCGGCCCCAATGAGCAGTTCTTC.